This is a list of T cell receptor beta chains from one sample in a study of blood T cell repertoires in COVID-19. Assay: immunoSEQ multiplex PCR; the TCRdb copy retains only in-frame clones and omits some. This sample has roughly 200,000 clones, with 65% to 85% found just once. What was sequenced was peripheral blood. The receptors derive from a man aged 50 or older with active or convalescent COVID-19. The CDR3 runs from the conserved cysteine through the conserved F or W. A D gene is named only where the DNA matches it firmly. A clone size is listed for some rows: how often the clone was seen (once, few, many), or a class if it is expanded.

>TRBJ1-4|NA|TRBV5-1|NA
TGCGCCAGCAGCTTGGCGGGGGTGGAGAGTGAAAAACTGTTTTTT
CASSLAGVESEKLFF
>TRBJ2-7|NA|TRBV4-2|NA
TGTGCCAGCAGCCAAGGGAGCAGGGACACCTACGAGCAGTACTTC
CASSQGSRDTYEQYF
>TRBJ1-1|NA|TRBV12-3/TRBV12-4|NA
TGTGCCAGCAGCCAGGTGAAAGACACTGAAGCTTTCTTT
CASSQVKDTEAFF
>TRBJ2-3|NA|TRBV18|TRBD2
TGTGCCAGCTCACCACCGGCGCGGGGGGGGTTCACAGATACGCAGTATTTT
CASSPPARGGFTDTQYF
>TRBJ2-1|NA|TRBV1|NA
TGCACCAGCAGCTCGACCCAACGGGGGGGCTCCGATGAGCAGTTCTTC
CTSSSTQRGGSDEQFF
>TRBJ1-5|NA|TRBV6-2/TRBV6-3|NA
TGTGCCAGCAGTTACCCCGCCGGGGGACAGCCCCAGCATTTT
CASSYPAGGQPQHF
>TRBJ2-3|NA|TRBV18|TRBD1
TGTGCCAGCTCACGACAGGGTCATGATACGCAGTATTTT
CASSRQGHDTQYF
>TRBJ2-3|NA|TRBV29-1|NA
TGCAGCGCCCGGACTTCCACAGATACGCAGTATTTT
CSARTSTDTQYF
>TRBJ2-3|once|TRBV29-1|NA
TGCAGCGTTGAATTCAGTACAGATACGCAGTATTTT
CSVEFSTDTQYF
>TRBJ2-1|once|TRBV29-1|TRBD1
TGCAGCCCAAGACAGGGTCATGAGCAGTTCTTC
CSPRQGHEQFF
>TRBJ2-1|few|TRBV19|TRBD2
TGTGCCAGTAGTATAGCCCACACTAGCGGGGGTCCCAATGAGCAGTTCTTC
CASSIAHTSGGPNEQFF
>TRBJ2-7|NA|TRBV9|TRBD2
TGTGCCAGCAGCGCCCGACTAGCGGGGGTCCACGAGCAGTACTTC
CASSARLAGVHEQYF
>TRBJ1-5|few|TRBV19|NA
TGTGCCAGTAGTTCCCAGGGATCGGGTCAGCCCCAGCATTTT
CASSSQGSGQPQHF
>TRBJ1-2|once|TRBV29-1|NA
TGCAGCGTCCGGGAAACTAACTATGGCTACACCTTC
CSVRETNYGYTF
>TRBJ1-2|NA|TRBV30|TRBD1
TGTGCCTGGAGTAAGGACAGGGGAAGTGGCTATGGCTACACCTTC
CAWSKDRGSGYGYTF
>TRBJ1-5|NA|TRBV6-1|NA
TGTGCCAGCAGTGGACTCCTACAGGGTTGGGGCAATCAGCCCCAGCATTTT
CASSGLLQGWGNQPQHF
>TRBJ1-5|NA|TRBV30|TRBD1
TGTGCCTGGAGTCAGGGACAGGGGACCTCTAGCAATCAGCCCCAGCATTTT
CAWSQGQGTSSNQPQHF
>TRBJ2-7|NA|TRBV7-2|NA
TGTGCCAGCAGCCGCGCTGGCAGAGGATACGAGCAGTACTTC
CASSRAGRGYEQYF
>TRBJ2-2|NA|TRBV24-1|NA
TGTGCCACCAGTGCCCAGGGGGGCACCGGGGAGCTGTTTTTT
CATSAQGGTGELFF
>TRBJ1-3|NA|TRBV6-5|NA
TGTGCCAGCAGTCGGGACTTCTCTGGAAACACCATATATTTT
CASSRDFSGNTIYF
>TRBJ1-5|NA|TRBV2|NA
TGTGCCAGCAGTGAAGCGCAAGGGGCGCGGGGTCAGCCCCAGCATTTT
CASSEAQGARGQPQHF
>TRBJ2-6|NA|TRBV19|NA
TGTGCCAGCACTAAGCTAGGCGGTGGGGCCAACGTCCTGACTTTC
CASTKLGGGANVLTF
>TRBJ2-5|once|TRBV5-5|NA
TGTGCCAGCAGCCTCCGACTCCAAGAGACCCAGTACTTC
CASSLRLQETQYF
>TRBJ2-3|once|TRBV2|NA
TGTGCCAGCAGGGCCCAGGGGTACACAGATACGCAGTATTTT
CASRAQGYTDTQYF
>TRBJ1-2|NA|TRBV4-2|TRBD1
TGTGCCAGCAGCCAAGGACAGGGGGCTGATGGCTACACCTTC
CASSQGQGADGYTF
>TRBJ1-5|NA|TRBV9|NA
TGTGCCAGCAGCGCGCAGGGACTTGGCAATCAGCCCCAGCATTTT
CASSAQGLGNQPQHF
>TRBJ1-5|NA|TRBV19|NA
TGTGCCAGTAAAAGCTTGCGGTCATCGGGGGTTGGCAATCAGCCCCAGCATTTT
CASKSLRSSGVGNQPQHF
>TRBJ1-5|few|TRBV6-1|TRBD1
TGTGCCAGCAGTGCTCTCGGACAGGGGTACAATCAGCCCCAGCATTTT
CASSALGQGYNQPQHF
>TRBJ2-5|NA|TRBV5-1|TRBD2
TGCGCCAGCAGCTTGGAAGCGGGGGGGCCGGGACAAGAGACCCAGTACTTC
CASSLEAGGPGQETQYF
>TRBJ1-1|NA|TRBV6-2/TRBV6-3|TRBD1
TGTGCCAGCAGTTACAAAGGGGGCGATATTGAAGCTTTCTTT
CASSYKGGDIEAFF
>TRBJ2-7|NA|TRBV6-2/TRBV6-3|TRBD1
TGTGCCAGCAGTCACCCCGACAGGGCCTACGAGCAGTACTTC
CASSHPDRAYEQYF
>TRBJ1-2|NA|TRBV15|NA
TGTGCCACCAGCAGAGATGGGAACAGGCGCACCTTC
CATSRDGNRRTF
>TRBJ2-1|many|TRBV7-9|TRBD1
TGTGCCAGCAGCCTAGGGACAGGGGGCAGGGACGAGCAGTTCTTC
CASSLGTGGRDEQFF
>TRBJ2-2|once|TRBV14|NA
TGTGCCAGCAGCCCCCTCTCCGGCGGGGAGCTGTTTTTT
CASSPLSGGELFF
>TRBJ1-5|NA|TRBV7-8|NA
TGTGCCAGCAGCTTACATAGGGGTGATCAGCCCCAGCATTTT
CASSLHRGDQPQHF
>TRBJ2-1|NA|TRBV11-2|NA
TGTGCCAGCAGCTTAGGTCTGGGCACCTACAATGAGCAGTTCTTC
CASSLGLGTYNEQFF
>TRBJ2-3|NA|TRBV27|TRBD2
TGTGCCAGCAGTACTAGCGGGGGGGCGTCAAATACGCAGTATTTT
CASSTSGGASNTQYF
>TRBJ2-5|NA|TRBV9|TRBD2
TGTGCCAGCAGCGTGAGCGGGGCCTTCCAAGAGACCCAGTACTTC
CASSVSGAFQETQYF
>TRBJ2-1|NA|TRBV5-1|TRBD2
TGCGCCAGCCGGGGGACTAGTTCCTACAATGAGCAGTTCTTC
CASRGTSSYNEQFF
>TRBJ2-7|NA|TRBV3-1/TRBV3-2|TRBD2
TGTGCCAGCAGCCAAAAGAGACTAGCGGGGGGGCAATCCCTAGACGAGCAGTACTTC
CASSQKRLAGGQSLDEQYF
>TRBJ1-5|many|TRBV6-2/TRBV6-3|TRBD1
TGTGCCAGCAGTGGGACCGGGACAGGGGATCAGCCCCAGCATTTT
CASSGTGTGDQPQHF
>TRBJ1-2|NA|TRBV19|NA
TGTGCCAGTAGTATCTATCTGGACACTGGCTACACCTTC
CASSIYLDTGYTF
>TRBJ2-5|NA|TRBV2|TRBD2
TGTGCCAGCACCCAAGCGGGGGGGCGGGTAGAGACCCAGTACTTC
CASTQAGGRVETQYF
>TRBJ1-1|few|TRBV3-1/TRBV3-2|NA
TGTGCCAGCAGCCAAGGGTCAGAGGCGCGGGCTTTCTTT
CASSQGSEARAFF
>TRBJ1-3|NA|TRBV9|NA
TGTGCCAGCAGCGTAGGGAGTTACGGTAACACCATATATTTT
CASSVGSYGNTIYF
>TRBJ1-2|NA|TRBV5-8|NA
TGTGCCAGCAGATACGCAGGGGACTATGGCTACACCTTC
CASRYAGDYGYTF
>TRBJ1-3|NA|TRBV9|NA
TGTGCCAGCAGCGTAGGGCCAGGCCTCTCTGGAAACACCATATATTTT
CASSVGPGLSGNTIYF
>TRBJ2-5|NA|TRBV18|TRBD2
TGTGCCAGCTCTCCGGGACTAGCGGGGCTACAAGAGACCCAGTACTTC
CASSPGLAGLQETQYF